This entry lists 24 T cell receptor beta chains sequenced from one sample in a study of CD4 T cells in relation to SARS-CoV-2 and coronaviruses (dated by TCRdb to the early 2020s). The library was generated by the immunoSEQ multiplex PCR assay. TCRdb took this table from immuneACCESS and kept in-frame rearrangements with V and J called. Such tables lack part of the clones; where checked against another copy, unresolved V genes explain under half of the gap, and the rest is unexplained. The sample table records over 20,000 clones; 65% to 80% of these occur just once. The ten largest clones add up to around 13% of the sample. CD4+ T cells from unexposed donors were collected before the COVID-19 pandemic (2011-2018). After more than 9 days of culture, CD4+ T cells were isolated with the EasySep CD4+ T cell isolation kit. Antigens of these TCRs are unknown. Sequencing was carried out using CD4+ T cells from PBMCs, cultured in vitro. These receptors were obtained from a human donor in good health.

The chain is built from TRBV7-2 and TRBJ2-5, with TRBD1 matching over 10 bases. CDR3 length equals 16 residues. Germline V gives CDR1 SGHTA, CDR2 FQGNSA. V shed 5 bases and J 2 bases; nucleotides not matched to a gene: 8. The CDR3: CASSTSGTGVQETQYF. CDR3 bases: TGTGCCAGCAGCACATCCGGGACAGGGGTTCAAGAGACCCAGTACTTC.

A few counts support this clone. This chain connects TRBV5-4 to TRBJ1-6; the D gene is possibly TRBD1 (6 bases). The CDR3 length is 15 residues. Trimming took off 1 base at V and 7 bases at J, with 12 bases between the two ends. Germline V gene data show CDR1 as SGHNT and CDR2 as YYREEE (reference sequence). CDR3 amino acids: CASSLNPGANSPLHF. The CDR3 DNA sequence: TGTGCCAGCAGCTTGAATCCGGGGGCGAATTCACCCCTCCACTTT.

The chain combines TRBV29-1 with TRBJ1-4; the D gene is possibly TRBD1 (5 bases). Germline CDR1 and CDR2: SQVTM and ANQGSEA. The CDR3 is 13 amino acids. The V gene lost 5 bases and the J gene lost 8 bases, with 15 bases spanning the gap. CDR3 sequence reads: CSVLDQGEEKLFF. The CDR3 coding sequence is TGCAGCGTTTTAGATCAGGGCGAAGAAAAACTGTTTTTT.

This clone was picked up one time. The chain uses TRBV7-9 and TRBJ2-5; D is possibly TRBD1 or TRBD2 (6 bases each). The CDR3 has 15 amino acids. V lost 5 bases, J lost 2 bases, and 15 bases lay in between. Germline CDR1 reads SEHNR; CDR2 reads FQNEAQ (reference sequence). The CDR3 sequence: CASSTHRGTQETQYF. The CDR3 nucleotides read TGTGCCAGCAGCACTCACCGGGGGACACAAGAGACCCAGTACTTC. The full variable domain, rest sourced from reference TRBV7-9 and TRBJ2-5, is DTGVSQNPRHKITKRGQNVTFRCDPISEHNRLYWYRQTLGQGPEFLTYFQNEAQLEKSRLLSDRFSAERPKGSFSTLEIQRTEQGDSAMYLCASSTHRGTQETQYFGPGTRLLVL.

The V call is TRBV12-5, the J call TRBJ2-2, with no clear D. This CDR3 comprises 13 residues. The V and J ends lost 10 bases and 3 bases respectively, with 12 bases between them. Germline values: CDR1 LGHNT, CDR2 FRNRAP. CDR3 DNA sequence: TGTGCTACACGTGGAGTGCACACCGGGGAGCTGTTTTTT. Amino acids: CATRGVHTGELFF.

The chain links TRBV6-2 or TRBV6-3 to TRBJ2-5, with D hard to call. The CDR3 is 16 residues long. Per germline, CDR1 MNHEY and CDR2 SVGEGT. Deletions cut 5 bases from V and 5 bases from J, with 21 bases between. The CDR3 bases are TGTGCCAGCAGTCAAAGCTGGCCCCCTGAGTCGGAGACCCAGTACTTC. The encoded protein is CASSQSWPPESETQYF.

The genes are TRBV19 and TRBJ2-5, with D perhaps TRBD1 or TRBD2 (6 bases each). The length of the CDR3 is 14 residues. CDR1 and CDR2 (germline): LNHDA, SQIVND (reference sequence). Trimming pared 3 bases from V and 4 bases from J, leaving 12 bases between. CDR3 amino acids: CASSIEGGPETQYF. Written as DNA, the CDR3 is TGTGCCAGTAGTATTGAGGGGGGCCCAGAGACCCAGTACTTC. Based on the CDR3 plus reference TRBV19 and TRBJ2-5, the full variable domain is DGGITQSPKYLFRKEGQNVTLSCEQNLNHDAMYWYRQDPGQGLRLIYYSQIVNDFQKGDIAEGYSVSREKKESFPLTVTSAQKNPTAFYLCASSIEGGPETQYFGPGTRLLVL.

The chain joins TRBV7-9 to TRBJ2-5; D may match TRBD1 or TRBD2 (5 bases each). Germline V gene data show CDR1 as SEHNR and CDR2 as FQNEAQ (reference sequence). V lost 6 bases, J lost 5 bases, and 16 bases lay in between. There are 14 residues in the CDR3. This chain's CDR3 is CASSPGTRRETQYF. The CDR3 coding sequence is TGTGCCAGCAGTCCGGGGACGAGACGGGAGACCCAGTACTTC.

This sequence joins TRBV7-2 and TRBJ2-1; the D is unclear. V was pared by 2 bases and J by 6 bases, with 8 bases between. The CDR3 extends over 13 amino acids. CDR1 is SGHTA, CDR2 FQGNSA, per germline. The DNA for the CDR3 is TGTGCCAGCAGCTTACCGGAAATCAATGAGCAGTTCTTC. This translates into CASSLPEINEQFF.

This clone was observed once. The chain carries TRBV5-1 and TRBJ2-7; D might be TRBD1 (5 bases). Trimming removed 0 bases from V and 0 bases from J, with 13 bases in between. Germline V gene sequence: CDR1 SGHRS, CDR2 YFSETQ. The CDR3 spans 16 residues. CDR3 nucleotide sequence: TGCGCCAGCAGCTTGGCCCAGGGCGGCCGCTCCTACGAGCAGTACTTC. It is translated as CASSLAQGGRSYEQYF.

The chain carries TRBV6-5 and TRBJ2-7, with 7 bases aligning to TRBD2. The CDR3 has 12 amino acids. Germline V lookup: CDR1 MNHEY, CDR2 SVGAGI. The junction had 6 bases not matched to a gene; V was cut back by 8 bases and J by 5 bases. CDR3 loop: CASGRGRDEQYF. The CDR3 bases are TGTGCCAGCGGCCGGGGGAGGGACGAGCAGTACTTC.

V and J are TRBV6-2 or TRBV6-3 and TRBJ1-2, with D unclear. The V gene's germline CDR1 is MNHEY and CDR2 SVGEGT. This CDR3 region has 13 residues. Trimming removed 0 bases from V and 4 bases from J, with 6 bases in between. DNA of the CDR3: TGTGCCAGCAGTTACTCCCGTCTCTATGGCTACACCTTC. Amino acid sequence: CASSYSRLYGYTF.

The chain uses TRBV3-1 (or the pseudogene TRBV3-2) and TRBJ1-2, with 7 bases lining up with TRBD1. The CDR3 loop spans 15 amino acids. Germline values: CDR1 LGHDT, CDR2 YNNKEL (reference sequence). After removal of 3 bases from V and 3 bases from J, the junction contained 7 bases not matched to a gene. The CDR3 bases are TGTGCCAGCAGCCACGGACTTCAGGGGGACTATGGCTACACCTTC. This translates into CASSHGLQGDYGYTF.

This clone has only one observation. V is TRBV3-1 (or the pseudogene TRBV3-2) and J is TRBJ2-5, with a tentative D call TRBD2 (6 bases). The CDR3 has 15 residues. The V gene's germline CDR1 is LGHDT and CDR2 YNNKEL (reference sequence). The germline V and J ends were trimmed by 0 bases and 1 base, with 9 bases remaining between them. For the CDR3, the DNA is TGTGCCAGCAGCCAAGATGGGGGGACCCAAGAGACCCAGTACTTC. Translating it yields CASSQDGGTQETQYF.

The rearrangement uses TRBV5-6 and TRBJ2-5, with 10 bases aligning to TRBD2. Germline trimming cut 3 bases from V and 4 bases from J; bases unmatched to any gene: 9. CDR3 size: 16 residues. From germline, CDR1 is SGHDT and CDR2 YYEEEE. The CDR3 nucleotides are TGTGCCAGCAGCTGGGCCCCTAGCGGGGGAGCAGAGACCCAGTACTTC. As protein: CASSWAPSGGAETQYF.

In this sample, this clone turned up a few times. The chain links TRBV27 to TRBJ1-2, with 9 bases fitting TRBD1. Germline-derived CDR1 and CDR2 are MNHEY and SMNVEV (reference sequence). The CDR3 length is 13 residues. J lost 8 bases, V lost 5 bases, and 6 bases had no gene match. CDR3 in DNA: TGTGCCAGCAGTACCCACAGGGGGCAGGGCTACACCTTC. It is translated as CASSTHRGQGYTF.

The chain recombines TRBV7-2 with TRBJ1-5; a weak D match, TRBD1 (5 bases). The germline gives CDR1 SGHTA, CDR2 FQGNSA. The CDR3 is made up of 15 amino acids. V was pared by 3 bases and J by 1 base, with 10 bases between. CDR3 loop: CASSFRRASNQPQHF. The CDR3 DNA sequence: TGTGCCAGCAGCTTTCGCAGGGCAAGCAATCAGCCCCAGCATTTT.

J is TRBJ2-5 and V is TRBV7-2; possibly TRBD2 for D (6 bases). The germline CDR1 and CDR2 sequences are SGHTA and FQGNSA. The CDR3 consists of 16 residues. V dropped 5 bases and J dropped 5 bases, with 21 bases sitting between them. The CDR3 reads CASSPSRGSFLETQYF. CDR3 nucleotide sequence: TGTGCCAGCAGCCCCTCGCGGGGTAGCTTCTTGGAGACCCAGTACTTC.

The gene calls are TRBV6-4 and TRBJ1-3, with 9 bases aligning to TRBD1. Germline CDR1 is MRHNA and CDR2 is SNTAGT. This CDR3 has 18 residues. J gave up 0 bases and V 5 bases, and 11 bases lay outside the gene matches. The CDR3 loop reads CASSNRRSGQGSGNTIYF. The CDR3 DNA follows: TGTGCCAGCAGTAACCGCCGTTCGGGACAGGGCTCTGGAAACACCATATATTTT.

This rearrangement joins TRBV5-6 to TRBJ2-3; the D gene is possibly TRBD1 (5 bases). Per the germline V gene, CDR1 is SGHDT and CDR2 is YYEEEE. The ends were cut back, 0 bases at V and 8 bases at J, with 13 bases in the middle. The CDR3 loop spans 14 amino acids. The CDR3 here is CASSLVQGQGTQYF. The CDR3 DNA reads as TGTGCCAGCAGCTTGGTGCAGGGTCAAGGTACGCAGTATTTT.

CDR3 amino acids: CASSLAGDQPQHF. In nucleotides, the CDR3 is TGTGCCAGCAGTTTGGCAGGCGATCAGCCCCAGCATTTT. This chain joins TRBV12-3 or TRBV12-4 and TRBJ1-5; D is ambiguous. The CDR3 is 13 amino acids. V lost 3 bases to trimming and J lost 5 bases, with 8 bases between them.

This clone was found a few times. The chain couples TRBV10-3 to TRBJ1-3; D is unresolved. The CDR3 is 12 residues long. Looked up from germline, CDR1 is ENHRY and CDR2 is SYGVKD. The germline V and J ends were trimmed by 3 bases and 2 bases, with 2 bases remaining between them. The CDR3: CAISEAGNTIYF. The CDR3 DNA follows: TGTGCCATCAGTGAAGCTGGAAACACCATATATTTT.

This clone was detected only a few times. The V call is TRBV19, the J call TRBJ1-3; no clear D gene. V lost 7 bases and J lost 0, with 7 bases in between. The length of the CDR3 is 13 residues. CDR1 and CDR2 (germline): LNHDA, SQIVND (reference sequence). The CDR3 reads CASTGSSGNTIYF. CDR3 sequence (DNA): TGTGCCAGTACCGGCAGCTCTGGAAACACCATATATTTT.

Here the CDR3 DNA reads TGTGCCAGCAGTTACTCCCCAGGGTATGCTGAAAAACTGTTTTTT. This gives the protein CASSYSPGYAEKLFF. V and J are TRBV6-6 and TRBJ1-4; D is possibly TRBD1 (5 bases). The CDR3 spans 15 residues. V was cut by 0 bases and J by 7 bases, with 12 bases left in between. Germline CDR1 reads MNHNY; CDR2 reads SVGAGI (reference sequence).